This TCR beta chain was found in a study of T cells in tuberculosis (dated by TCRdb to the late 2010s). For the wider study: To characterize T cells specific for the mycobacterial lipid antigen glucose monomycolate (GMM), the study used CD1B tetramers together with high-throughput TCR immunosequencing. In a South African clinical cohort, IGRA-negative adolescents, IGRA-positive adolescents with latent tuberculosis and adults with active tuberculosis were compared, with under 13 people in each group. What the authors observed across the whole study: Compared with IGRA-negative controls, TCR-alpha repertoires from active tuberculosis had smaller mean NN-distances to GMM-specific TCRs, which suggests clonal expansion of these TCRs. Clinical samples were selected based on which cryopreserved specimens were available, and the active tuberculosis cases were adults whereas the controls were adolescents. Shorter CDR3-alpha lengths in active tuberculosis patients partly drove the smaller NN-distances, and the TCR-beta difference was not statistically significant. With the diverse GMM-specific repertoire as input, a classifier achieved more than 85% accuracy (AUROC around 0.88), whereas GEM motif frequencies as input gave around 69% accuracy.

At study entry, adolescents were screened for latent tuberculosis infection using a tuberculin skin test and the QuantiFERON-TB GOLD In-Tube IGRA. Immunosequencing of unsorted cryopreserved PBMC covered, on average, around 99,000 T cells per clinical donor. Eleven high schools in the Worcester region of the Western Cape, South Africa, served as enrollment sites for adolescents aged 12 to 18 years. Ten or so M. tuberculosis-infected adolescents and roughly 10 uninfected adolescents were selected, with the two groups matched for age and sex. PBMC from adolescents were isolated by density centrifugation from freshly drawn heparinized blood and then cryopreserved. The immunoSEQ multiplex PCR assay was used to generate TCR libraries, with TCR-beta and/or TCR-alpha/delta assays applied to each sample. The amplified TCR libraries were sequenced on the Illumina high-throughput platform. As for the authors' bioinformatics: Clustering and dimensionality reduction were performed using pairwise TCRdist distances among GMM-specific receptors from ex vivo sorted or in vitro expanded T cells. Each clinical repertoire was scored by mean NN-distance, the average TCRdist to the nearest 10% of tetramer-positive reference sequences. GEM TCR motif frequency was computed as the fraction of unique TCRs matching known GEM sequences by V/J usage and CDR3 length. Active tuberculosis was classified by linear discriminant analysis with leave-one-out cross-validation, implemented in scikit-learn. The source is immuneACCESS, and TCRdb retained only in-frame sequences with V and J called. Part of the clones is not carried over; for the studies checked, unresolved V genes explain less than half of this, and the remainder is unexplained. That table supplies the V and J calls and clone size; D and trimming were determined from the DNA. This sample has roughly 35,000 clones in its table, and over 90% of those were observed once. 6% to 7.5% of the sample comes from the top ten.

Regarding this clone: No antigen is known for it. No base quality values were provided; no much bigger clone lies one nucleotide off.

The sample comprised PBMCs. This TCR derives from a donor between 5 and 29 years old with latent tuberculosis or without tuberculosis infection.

The DNA sequence reads TGTGCCAGCAGCTTAATTCCGGCCTACGAGCAGTACTTC. Its protein reads: CASSLIPAYEQYF. The V gene is TRBV5-4 and the J gene is TRBJ2-7; the D gene remains uncertain. V and J are truncated by 2 bases and 2 bases respectively, leaving an intervening sequence of 8 bases. CDR1 SGHNT and CDR2 YYREEE are derived from the germline V gene (reference sequence). The CDR3 sequence holds 13 residues, the cysteine and phenylalanine included. Of the read, only the CDR3 DNA is kept; its 39 bases are in frame from base 1.